This T cell receptor beta chain was documented in a study of control samples from healthy donors and cancer patients. The repertoire was sequenced with immunoSEQ multiplex PCR; TCRdb's copy has only in-frame clones and lacks some. Among about 160,000 clones listed, around 94% were seen once. The germline V and J ends were trimmed by 3 bases and 1 base, with 2 bases remaining between them. CDR1 and CDR2 from the germline V gene are KGHDR and SFDVKD. The CDR3 is made up of 13 amino acids. J is TRBJ2-2 and V is TRBV24-1; the D is unclear. The source is a man in his sixties with colorectal cancer. Source material: PBMCs. The CDR3 sequence: CATSDGNTGELFF. The CDR3 region has the DNA TGTGCCACCAGTGATGGGAACACCGGGGAGCTGTTTTTT.